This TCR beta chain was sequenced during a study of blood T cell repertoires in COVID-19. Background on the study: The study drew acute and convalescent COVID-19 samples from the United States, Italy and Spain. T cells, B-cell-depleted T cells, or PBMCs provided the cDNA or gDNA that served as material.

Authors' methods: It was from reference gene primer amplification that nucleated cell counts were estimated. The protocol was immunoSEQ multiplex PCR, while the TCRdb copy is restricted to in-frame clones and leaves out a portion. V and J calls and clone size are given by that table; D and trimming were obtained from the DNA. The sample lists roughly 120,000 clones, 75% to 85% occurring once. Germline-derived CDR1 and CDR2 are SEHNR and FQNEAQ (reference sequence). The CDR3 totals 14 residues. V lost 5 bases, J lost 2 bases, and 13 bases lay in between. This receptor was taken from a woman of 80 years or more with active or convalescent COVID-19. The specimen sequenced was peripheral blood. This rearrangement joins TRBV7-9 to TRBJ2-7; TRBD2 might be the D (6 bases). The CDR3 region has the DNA TGTGCCAGCAGCCCTCCGGCGGGGACCTACGAGCAGTACTTC. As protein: CASSPPAGTYEQYF.